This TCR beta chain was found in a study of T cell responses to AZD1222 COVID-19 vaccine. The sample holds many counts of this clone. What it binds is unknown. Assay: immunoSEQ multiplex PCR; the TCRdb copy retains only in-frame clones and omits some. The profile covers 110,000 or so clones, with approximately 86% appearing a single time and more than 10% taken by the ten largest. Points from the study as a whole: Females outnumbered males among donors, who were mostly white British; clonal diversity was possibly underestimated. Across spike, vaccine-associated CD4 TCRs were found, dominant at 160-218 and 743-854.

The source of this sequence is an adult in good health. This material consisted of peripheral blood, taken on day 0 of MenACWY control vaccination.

In nucleotides, the CDR3 is TGTGCCAGCACCCTAGAGGGGACAGGTCCTTCGGAGCAGTACTTC. This sequence encodes CASTLEGTGPSEQYF. The chain couples TRBV6-5 to TRBJ2-7; TRBD1 matches at 8 bases. The germline CDR1 and CDR2 sequences are MNHEY and SVGAGI. Germline trimming cut 7 bases from V and 7 bases from J; bases unmatched to any gene: 15. The CDR3 sequence is 15 residues long.